The 21 T cell receptor beta chains reported below all come from one sample, sequenced in a study of follicular helper T cells after annual influenza vaccination. This sample's time point: 2014-2015 season, 7 days after vaccination. This table comes from immunoSEQ multiplex PCR, and its TCRdb copy is limited to in-frame clones, with some not included. The sample contains 9,500 to 13,000 clones, about 83% of which appear only once. The specimen was CXCR5- memory CD4+ T cells sorted from blood, collected 7 days after influenza vaccination. Source of these receptors: an adult who received the influenza vaccine.

V usage is TRBV18 and J usage is TRBJ2-2; 10 positions match TRBD2. The CDR3 consists of 15 residues. Germline assignment: CDR1 KGHSH and CDR2 LQKENI. Losses at the gene ends were 6 bases for V and 1 base for J; bases not matched to a gene: 2. The CDR3, as DNA: TGTGCCAGCTCGCGGACTAGCGGGAACACCGGGGAGCTGTTTTTT. Amino acid sequence: CASSRTSGNTGELFF. The full variable domain, with the rest looked up from reference TRBV18 and TRBJ2-2, is NAGVMQNPRHLVRRRGQEARLRCSPMKGHSHVYWYRQLPEEGLKFMVYLQKENIIDESGMPKERFSAEFPKEGPSILRIQQVVRGDSAAYFCASSRTSGNTGELFFGEGSRLTVL.

This clone was detected once. The rearrangement uses TRBV5-4 and TRBJ2-5; 14 bases are a match to TRBD2. The CDR3 length is 16 residues. The V and J ends lost 4 bases and 4 bases, in that order; junction bases with no gene match: 6. Germline V CDR1 and CDR2: SGHNT, YYREEE (reference sequence). The CDR3 reads CASSPGGTSGRETQYF. CDR3 coding DNA: TGTGCCAGCAGCCCTGGTGGGACTAGCGGGAGAGAGACCCAGTACTTC.

The J gene is TRBJ1-4, the V gene TRBV5-1, with TRBD1 as a possible D gene (5 bases). CDR3 length equals 14 residues. Germline assignment: CDR1 SGHRS and CDR2 YFSETQ. Trimming pared 5 bases from V and 3 bases from J, leaving 11 bases between. The CDR3 here is CASRAGEPNEKLFF. As DNA, the CDR3 is TGCGCCAGCAGGGCGGGGGAACCTAATGAAAAACTGTTTTTT.

The V and J genes are TRBV6-1 and TRBJ1-1; 11 nucleotides agree with TRBD1. The CDR3 is made up of 15 amino acids. Germline loops: CDR1 MNHNS, CDR2 SASEGT. V lost 5 bases to trimming and J lost 5 bases; unmatched junction nucleotides: 7. CDR3 in amino acids: CASSPRTGGLTEAFF. The CDR3 DNA reads TGTGCCAGCAGTCCTCGGACAGGGGGCCTAACTGAAGCTTTCTTT.

V usage is TRBV9 and J usage is TRBJ1-2; a possible D gene is TRBD1 (6 bases). This CDR3 comprises 17 residues. CDR1 and CDR2 (germline): SGDLS, YYNGEE. Trimming left V 0 bases short and J 0 bases short, with 15 bases between. CDR3 region: CASSVEARTVSNYGYTF. Here the CDR3 DNA reads TGTGCCAGCAGCGTAGAAGCCAGGACAGTCTCTAACTATGGCTACACCTTC.

This clone was counted only a few times. The chain has TRBV11-2 and TRBJ1-6; weak D call: TRBD1 (5 bases). The CDR3 has 14 amino acids. Trimming cost V 6 bases and J 10 bases, with 16 bases left between them. Germline-derived CDR1 and CDR2 are SGHAT and FQNNGV. The CDR3 bases are TGTGCCAGCAGGTCCGAGGGGACCGGGTCACCCCTCCACTTT. The encoded protein is CASRSEGTGSPLHF.

This clone was counted a few times. The rearrangement links TRBV4-3 to TRBJ1-6; D is perhaps TRBD1 (5 bases). The length of the CDR3 is 17 residues. Looked up from germline, CDR1 is LGHNA and CDR2 is YSLEER. The V end was cut by 0 bases, the J end by 10 bases, with 19 bases between. The DNA for the CDR3 is TGCGCCAGCAGCCAAGATTTTGAGGGTACCTCAGGGTCACCCCTCCACTTT. Protein product: CASSQDFEGTSGSPLHF.

V gene TRBV28 combines with J gene TRBJ1-2, with 8 bases aligning to TRBD1. Per the germline V gene, CDR1 is MDHEN and CDR2 is SYDVKM. J lost 7 bases, V lost 5 bases, and 9 bases had no gene match. The CDR3 runs 14 residues. CDR3 sequence: CASSDPDRATGYTF. CDR3 DNA sequence: TGTGCCAGCAGTGATCCGGACAGGGCGACTGGCTACACCTTC.

V is TRBV7-3 and J is TRBJ2-2; 8 positions agree with TRBD1. Germline V gene data show CDR1 as SGHTA and CDR2 as FQGTGA. Unmatched junction bases numbered 4, after V lost 5 bases and J lost 5 bases. The CDR3 contains 14 residues. CDR3 coding DNA: TGTGCCAGCAGCCCAAGACAGGGGACCGGGGAGCTGTTTTTT. It translates to CASSPRQGTGELFF.

The V and J genes are TRBV28 and TRBJ2-2; unclear D gene. Germline V CDR1 and CDR2: MDHEN, SYDVKM. CDR3 length equals 15 residues. V was clipped by 4 bases and J by 4 bases, with 13 bases between them. This CDR3 reads CASSSPPGSTGELFF. The DNA of the CDR3 is TGTGCCAGCAGTTCACCCCCGGGTAGCACCGGGGAGCTGTTTTTT.

This chain links TRBV5-1 with TRBJ1-1; 8 nucleotides align to TRBD1. J gave up 3 bases and V 5 bases, and 6 bases lay outside the gene matches. This CDR3 has 14 amino acids. The germline CDR1 and CDR2 sequences are SGHRS and YFSETQ. For the CDR3, the DNA is TGCGCCAGCAGTTCTAACAGGGGGGACACTGAAGCTTTCTTT. It yields the protein CASSSNRGDTEAFF.

V gene TRBV7-8 combines with J gene TRBJ2-7; 8 bases agree with TRBD2. Per the germline V gene, CDR1 is SGHVS and CDR2 is FQNEAQ. The CDR3 is made up of 14 amino acids. Trimming at V came to 6 bases and at J to 6 bases, leaving 10 bases not matched to a gene. The CDR3 bases are TGTGCCAGCAGGATTAGCGGGGTGCCTGGCGAGCAGTACTTC. Translation gives CASRISGVPGEQYF.

The chain carries TRBV21-1 and TRBJ1-5. TRBV21-1 is an annotated pseudogene. The CDR3 is 17 amino acids. DNA of the CDR3: TGTGCCAGCAGTTTCGAAATACTACATTGGCATCATCAGCCCCAGCATTTT. It specifies CASSFEILHWHHQPQHF.

The V and J genes are TRBV2 and TRBJ1-3; possible D gene TRBD1, 5 bases. Germline V gives CDR1 SNHLY, CDR2 FYNNEI. CDR3 size: 13 residues. With 7 bases removed from V and 4 bases from J, the gap between germline ends came to 11 bases. CDR3 nucleotide sequence: TGTGCCAGCATTATAGACAGAGGAAACACCATATATTTT. Protein: CASIIDRGNTIYF.

The chain combines TRBV18 with TRBJ2-3, with D perhaps assigned TRBD1 or TRBD2 (5 bases each). V dropped 3 bases and J dropped 2 bases, with 12 bases sitting between them. The germline CDR1 and CDR2 sequences are KGHSH and LQKENI. CDR3 length equals 15 residues. Here the CDR3 reads CASSPGRRYTDTQYF. The CDR3 coding sequence is TGTGCCAGCTCACCGGGACGGAGGTACACAGATACGCAGTATTTT.

The chain combines TRBV29-1 with TRBJ2-7, with TRBD1 matching 11 bases. Trimming took 6 bases from V and 5 from J; bases not matched to a gene: 6. Germline loops: CDR1 SQVTM, CDR2 ANQGSEA. The CDR3 consists of 13 residues. CDR3: CSVFGTGGHEQYF. CDR3 sequence (DNA): TGCAGCGTCTTCGGGACAGGGGGTCACGAGCAGTACTTC.

The chain recombines TRBV19 with TRBJ2-7; unclear D gene. The CDR3 length is 13 residues. V lost 4 bases, J lost 1 base, and 8 bases lay in between. CDR1 is LNHDA and CDR2 is SQIVND in the germline V gene (reference sequence). The CDR3 reads CASSRTVSYEQYF. CDR3 coding DNA: TGTGCCAGTAGTAGGACCGTATCCTACGAGCAGTACTTC.

This sequence joins TRBV7-6 and TRBJ2-3, with D unclear. The CDR3 contains 15 residues. V dropped 4 bases and J dropped 0 bases, with 11 bases sitting between them. CDR1 is SGHVS, CDR2 FNYEAQ, per germline. CDR3 in amino acids: CASSSGHGSTDTQYF. CDR3 nucleotides: TGTGCCAGCAGCTCGGGTCACGGAAGCACAGATACGCAGTATTTT.

CDR3 nucleotide sequence: TGTGCCAGCAGTCTAAGTTTTCGTCCCCTGAGCGGGAGGAGACTGGGTGAGCAGTTCTTC. Its translation: CASSLSFRPLSGRRLGEQFF. The chain combines TRBV28 with TRBJ2-1, with 9 bases fitting TRBD2. The CDR3 spans 20 residues. Germline CDR1 and CDR2: MDHEN and SYDVKM. The V gene end was trimmed by 5 bases and the J gene end by 9 bases; junction bases not matched to a gene: 26.

The V call is TRBV4-1, the J call TRBJ2-5; D is perhaps TRBD2 (7 bases). The CDR3 is made up of 17 amino acids. V gave up 1 base and J gave up 0 bases, with 15 bases separating them. The germline V gene has CDR1 MGHRA and CDR2 YSYEKL. CDR3 in DNA: TGCGCCAGCAGCCAAGTAGGGGGGGGGAGGTACCAAGAGACCCAGTACTTC. Encoded protein: CASSQVGGGRYQETQYF.

V is TRBV5-1 and J is TRBJ2-3, with D unclear. Germline values: CDR1 SGHRS, CDR2 YFSETQ. The CDR3 runs to 12 residues. Trimming removed 0 bases from V and 4 bases from J, with 3 bases in between. CDR3 in amino acids: CASSLESDTQYF. CDR3 coding DNA: TGCGCCAGCAGCTTGGAATCAGATACGCAGTATTTT.